These 18 T cell receptor beta chains were all obtained from the same sample, sequenced in a study of beta chain features in type 1 diabetes. Expressed TCRB transcripts were sequenced, since all the RNA that had been isolated was reverse transcribed. Sequenced by immunoSEQ multiplex PCR; TCRdb stores in-frame clones only, minus some. This sample has some 900,000 clones, with roughly 16% found just once. Input material: naive CD4+ T cells from blood. These receptors were collected from a woman aged 18-29 years in good health.

This clone was picked up a small number of times. The chain couples TRBV29-1 to TRBJ2-5, with D unclear. Germline values: CDR1 SQVTM, CDR2 ANQGSEA. V lost 6 bases and J 0 bases, leaving 8 bases between the germline ends. This CDR3 is built from 12 residues. The CDR3 spells CSVSVNQETQYF. The CDR3 coding sequence is TGCAGCGTCTCAGTGAACCAAGAGACCCAGTACTTC.

About this clone: At the DNA level, this CDR3 is encoded by other sequences in the same sample as well. The J gene is TRBJ1-1, the V gene TRBV18, with 10 nucleotides matching TRBD1. Germline V gives CDR1 KGHSH, CDR2 LQKENI. This CDR3 spans 15 amino acids. J gave up 1 base and V 3 bases, and 2 bases lay outside the gene matches. Here the CDR3 DNA reads TGTGCCAGCTCACCCCGGACAGGGGGGAACACTGAAGCTTTCTTT. This codes for CASSPRTGGNTEAFF.

The chain carries TRBV7-9 and TRBJ2-3; TRBD1 is a possible D gene (6 bases). The CDR3 has 16 amino acids. Trimming stripped 5 bases from V and 0 bases from J, with 15 bases between. Per germline, CDR1 SEHNR and CDR2 FQNEAQ (reference sequence). The chain's CDR3 is CASSPVRDTSTDTQYF. The DNA of the CDR3 is TGTGCCAGCAGCCCGGTTAGGGACACTAGCACAGATACGCAGTATTTT.

The chain joins TRBV6-1 to TRBJ1-2; D unclear. The length of the CDR3 is 13 residues. Germline assignment: CDR1 MNHNS and CDR2 SASEGT. The germline V and J ends were trimmed by 4 bases and 0 bases, with 6 bases remaining between them. The DNA of the CDR3 is TGTGCCAGCAGTGCCAGGACTAACTATGGCTACACCTTC. As protein: CASSARTNYGYTF.

This clone was seen more than once but under ten times. J is TRBJ1-5 and V is TRBV2; D might be TRBD1 (5 bases). The CDR3 has 13 amino acids. V lost 6 bases and J lost 5, with 11 bases in between. Germline CDR1 reads SNHLY; CDR2 reads FYNNEI. As DNA, the CDR3 is TGTGCCAGCAGCGACGACAGTTATCAGCCCCAGCATTTT. Encoded protein: CASSDDSYQPQHF.

The rearrangement joins TRBV28 to TRBJ2-7, with D possibly being TRBD1 or TRBD2 (7 bases each). V lost 4 bases to trimming and J lost 2 bases, with 18 bases between them. CDR1 and CDR2 from the germline V gene are MDHEN and SYDVKM. The CDR3 is made up of 16 amino acids. CDR3 region: CASSSWEGAVTYEQYF. CDR3 coding DNA: TGTGCCAGCAGTTCCTGGGAGGGGGCCGTCACCTACGAGCAGTACTTC.

CDR3 residues: CASSQDLAGGHLGTQYF. In DNA form, the CDR3 reads TGCGCCAGCAGCCAAGATCTAGCGGGAGGCCATCTTGGTACGCAGTATTTT. The V and J genes are TRBV4-1 and TRBJ2-3; 11 bases line up with TRBD2. Losses at the gene ends were 0 bases for V and 8 bases for J; bases not matched to a gene: 10. Germline V lookup: CDR1 MGHRA, CDR2 YSYEKL. The CDR3 sequence is 17 residues long.

This rearrangement joins TRBV29-1 to TRBJ2-3, with D uncertain. The CDR3 consists of 14 residues. Trimming stripped 7 bases from V and 6 bases from J, with 20 bases between. Germline assignment: CDR1 SQVTM and CDR2 ANQGSEA. CDR3 DNA sequence: TGCAGCGCCGCTGGAACCGGTTTTTTGGATACGCAGTATTTT. Protein: CSAAGTGFLDTQYF.

The V and J genes are TRBV7-9 and TRBJ2-7; 7 bases align to TRBD1. Germline assignment: CDR1 SEHNR and CDR2 FQNEAQ (reference sequence). This CDR3 contains 14 residues. V lost 5 bases to trimming and J lost 9 bases; unmatched junction nucleotides: 13. The CDR3 nucleotides read TGTGCCAGCAGCCTGACAGGGTTCATAGATGGGCAGTACTTC. Its protein is CASSLTGFIDGQYF.

This clone appeared a few times. This rearrangement joins TRBV7-2 to TRBJ2-3, with TRBD2 matching over 7 bases. This CDR3 region has 14 residues. CDR1 and CDR2 (germline): SGHTA, FQGNSA. J was trimmed by 5 bases and V by 2 bases; bases with no gene match: 4. Written as DNA, the CDR3 is TGTGCCAGCAGCTTAACGGGAGGTGGAGATACGCAGTATTTT. It codes for CASSLTGGGDTQYF.

The chain has TRBV6-6 and TRBJ1-2; 8 bases agree with TRBD1. Germline V gene data show CDR1 as MNHNY and CDR2 as SVGAGI (reference sequence). V was pared by 4 bases and J by 0 bases, with 7 bases of the junction left unmatched. The CDR3 extends over 16 amino acids. The CDR3 spells CASSFGTGLPNYGYTF. In DNA form, the CDR3 reads TGTGCCAGCAGTTTCGGGACAGGCCTCCCTAACTATGGCTACACCTTC.

This clone was detected only a few times. The sample carries other DNA sequences with the same CDR3. The chain uses TRBV18 and TRBJ2-3; no definite D call. Germline CDR1 KGHSH, CDR2 LQKENI. The CDR3 is 12 amino acids. Trimming stripped 3 bases from V and 6 bases from J, with 7 bases between. This chain's CDR3 is CASSPRLDTQYF. The DNA of the CDR3 is TGTGCCAGCTCACCCAGGTTGGATACGCAGTATTTT.

The chain links TRBV28 to TRBJ2-7, with 7 nucleotides matching TRBD1. The CDR3 has 14 amino acids. V shed 6 bases and J 6 bases; nucleotides not matched to a gene: 11. Germline CDR1 is MDHEN and CDR2 is SYDVKM. Here the CDR3 DNA reads TGTGCCAGCAGCCGTCCCGGGACAGTCTCCGAGCAGTACTTC. This translates into CASSRPGTVSEQYF.

This clone was recorded a few times. The chain employs TRBV14 and TRBJ2-1; no firm D call. The CDR3 extends over 13 amino acids. Looked up from germline, CDR1 is SGHDN and CDR2 is FVKESK. V was cut by 1 base and J by 3 bases, with 4 bases left in between. The CDR3 reads CASSQARYNEQFF. Written as DNA, the CDR3 is TGTGCCAGCAGCCAAGCTCGCTACAATGAGCAGTTCTTC.

This clone was picked up a small number of times. The V and J genes are TRBV4-2 and TRBJ2-5, with 7 bases identical to TRBD2. Looked up from germline, CDR1 is LGHNA and CDR2 is YNFKEQ. CDR3 length equals 15 residues. With 4 bases clipped from V and 2 bases from J, the junction kept 7 bases outside the gene matches. The CDR3 bases are TGTGCCAGCAGCCGGGGGACTACAAATCAAGAGACCCAGTACTTC. Amino acids: CASSRGTTNQETQYF.

The chain has TRBV18 and TRBJ2-7, with 12 bases matching TRBD2. Germline CDR1 is KGHSH and CDR2 is LQKENI. V lost 1 base and J lost 6; bases outside the gene matches: 4. The CDR3 sequence is 15 residues long. The CDR3 nucleotides read TGTGCCAGCTCACCACGATCTAGCGGGAGGGGCGAGCAGTACTTC. This sequence encodes CASSPRSSGRGEQYF.

This chain connects TRBV14 to TRBJ1-1, with 7 bases aligning to TRBD1. Germline V gives CDR1 SGHDN, CDR2 FVKESK. V was pared by 4 bases and J by 5 bases, with 10 bases of the junction left unmatched. The CDR3 extends over 15 amino acids. The DNA for the CDR3 is TGTGCCAGCAGCCCACAGGGGACAGCGGGAACTGAAGCTTTCTTT. Residues: CASSPQGTAGTEAFF.

The table lists this clone with a few counts. The V gene is TRBV28, the J gene TRBJ1-1, with D perhaps TRBD1 (6 bases). The CDR3 loop spans 15 amino acids. The germline gives CDR1 MDHEN, CDR2 SYDVKM. The V and J ends lost 5 bases and 0 bases respectively, with 13 bases between them. Here the CDR3 reads CASSQAGTLNTEAFF. The CDR3 DNA is TGTGCCAGCAGTCAAGCCGGGACATTGAACACTGAAGCTTTCTTT.